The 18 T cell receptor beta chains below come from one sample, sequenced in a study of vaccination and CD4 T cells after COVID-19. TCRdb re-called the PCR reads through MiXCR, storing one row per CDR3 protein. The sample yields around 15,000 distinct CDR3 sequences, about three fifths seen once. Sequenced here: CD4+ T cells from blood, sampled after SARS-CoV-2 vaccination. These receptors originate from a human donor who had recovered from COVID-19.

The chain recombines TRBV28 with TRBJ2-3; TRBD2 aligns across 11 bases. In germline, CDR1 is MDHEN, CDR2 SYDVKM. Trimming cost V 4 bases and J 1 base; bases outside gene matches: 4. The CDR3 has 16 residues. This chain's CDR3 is CASSSRLAGRTDTQYF. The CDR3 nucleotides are TGTGCCAGCAGTTCACGACTAGCGGGACGCACAGATACGCAGTATTTT.

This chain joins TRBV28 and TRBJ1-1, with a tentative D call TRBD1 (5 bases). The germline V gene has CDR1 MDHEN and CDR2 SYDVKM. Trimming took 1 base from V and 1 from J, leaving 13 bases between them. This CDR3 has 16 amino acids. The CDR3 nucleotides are TGTGCCAGCAGTTTATCTTTTGGGACCGGGAACACTGAAGCTTTCTTT. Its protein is CASSLSFGTGNTEAFF.

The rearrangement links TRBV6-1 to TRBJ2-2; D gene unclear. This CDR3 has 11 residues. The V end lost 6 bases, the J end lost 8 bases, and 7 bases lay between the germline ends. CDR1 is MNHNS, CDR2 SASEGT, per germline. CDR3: CASSSRGELFF. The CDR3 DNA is TGTGCCAGCAGCTCCCGTGGGGAGCTGTTTTTT.

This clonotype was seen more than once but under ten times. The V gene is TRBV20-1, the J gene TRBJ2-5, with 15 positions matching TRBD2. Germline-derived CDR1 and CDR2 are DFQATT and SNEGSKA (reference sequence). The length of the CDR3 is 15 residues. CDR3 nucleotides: TGCAGCCCTGGACTAGCGGGAGGGAAATGGGAGACCCAGTACTTC. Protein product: CSPGLAGGKWETQYF.

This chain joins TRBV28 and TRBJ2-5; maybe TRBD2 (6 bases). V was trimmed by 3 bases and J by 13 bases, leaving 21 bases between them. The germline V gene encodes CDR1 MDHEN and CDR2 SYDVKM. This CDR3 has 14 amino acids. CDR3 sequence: CASSFRTGEAFGYF. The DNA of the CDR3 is TGTGCCAGCAGTTTCCGGACCGGGGAGGCCTTCGGGTACTTC.

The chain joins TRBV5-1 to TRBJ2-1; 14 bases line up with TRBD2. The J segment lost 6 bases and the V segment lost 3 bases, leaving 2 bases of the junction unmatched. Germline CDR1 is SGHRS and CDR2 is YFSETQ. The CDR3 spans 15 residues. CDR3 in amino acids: CASSWTSGRSNEQFF. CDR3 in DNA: TGCGCCAGCAGCTGGACTAGCGGGAGGAGCAATGAGCAGTTCTTC.

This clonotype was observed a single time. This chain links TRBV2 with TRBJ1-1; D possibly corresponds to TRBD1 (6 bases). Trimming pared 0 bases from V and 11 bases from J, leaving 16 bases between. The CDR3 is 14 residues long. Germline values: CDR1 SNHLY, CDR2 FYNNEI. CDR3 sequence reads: CASSEALVRGTAFF. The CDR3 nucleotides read TGTGCCAGCAGTGAAGCGCTTGTGAGGGGGACGGCTTTCTTT.

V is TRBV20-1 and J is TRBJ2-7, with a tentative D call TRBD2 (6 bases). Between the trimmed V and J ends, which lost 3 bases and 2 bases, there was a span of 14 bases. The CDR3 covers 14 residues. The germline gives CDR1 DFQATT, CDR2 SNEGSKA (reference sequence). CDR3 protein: CSARPLALTYEQYF. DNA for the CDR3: TGCAGTGCTAGGCCCCTAGCGTTAACCTACGAGCAGTACTTC.

In DNA, the CDR3 is TGTGCCAGCAGAAGACAGGGGGCCGGGGAGCTGTTTTTT. Its protein is CASRRQGAGELFF. This sequence joins TRBV6-1 and TRBJ2-2; 9 nucleotides match TRBD1. J gave up 6 bases and V 6 bases, and 2 bases lay outside the gene matches. CDR3 size: 13 residues. Germline V lookup: CDR1 MNHNS, CDR2 SASEGT.

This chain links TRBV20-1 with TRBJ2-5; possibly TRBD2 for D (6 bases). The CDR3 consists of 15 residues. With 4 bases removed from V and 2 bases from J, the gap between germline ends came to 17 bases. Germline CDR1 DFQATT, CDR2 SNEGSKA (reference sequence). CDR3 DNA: TGCAGTGCTAAAAGAGGGGCGGGACCACAAGAGACCCAGTACTTC. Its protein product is CSAKRGAGPQETQYF.

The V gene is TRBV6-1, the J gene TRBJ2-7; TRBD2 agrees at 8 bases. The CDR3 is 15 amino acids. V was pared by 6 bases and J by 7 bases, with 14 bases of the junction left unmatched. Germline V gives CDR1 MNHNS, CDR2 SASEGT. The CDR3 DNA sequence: TGTGCCAGCAGGCAGGGCGGGGGGTTTTCCGGGGAGCAGTACTTC. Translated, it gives CASRQGGGFSGEQYF.

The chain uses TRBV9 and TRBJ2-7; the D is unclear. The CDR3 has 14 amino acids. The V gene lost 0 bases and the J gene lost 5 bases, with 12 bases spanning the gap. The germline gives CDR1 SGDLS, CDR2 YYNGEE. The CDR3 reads CASSVEMSTNEQYF. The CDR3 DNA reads TGTGCCAGCAGCGTAGAAATGAGTACCAACGAGCAGTACTTC.

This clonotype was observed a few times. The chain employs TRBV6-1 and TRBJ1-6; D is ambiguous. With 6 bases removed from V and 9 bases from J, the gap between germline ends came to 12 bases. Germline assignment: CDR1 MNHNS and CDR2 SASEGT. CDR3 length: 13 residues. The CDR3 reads CASSLNVGSPLHF. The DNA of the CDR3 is TGTGCCAGCAGCCTAAACGTGGGTTCACCCCTCCACTTT.

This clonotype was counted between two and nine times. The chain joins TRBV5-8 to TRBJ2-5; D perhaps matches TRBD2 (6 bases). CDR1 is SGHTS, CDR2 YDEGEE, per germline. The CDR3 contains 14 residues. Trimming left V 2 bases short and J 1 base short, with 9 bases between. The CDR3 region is CASSLWGGQETQYF. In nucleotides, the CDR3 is TGTGCCAGCAGCTTATGGGGAGGCCAAGAGACCCAGTACTTC.

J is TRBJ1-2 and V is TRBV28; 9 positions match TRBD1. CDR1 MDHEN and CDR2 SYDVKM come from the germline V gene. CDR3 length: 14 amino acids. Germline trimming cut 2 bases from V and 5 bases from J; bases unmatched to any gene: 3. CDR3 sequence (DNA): TGTGCCAGCAGTTTACCACAGGGGGCGTATGGCTACACCTTC. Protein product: CASSLPQGAYGYTF.

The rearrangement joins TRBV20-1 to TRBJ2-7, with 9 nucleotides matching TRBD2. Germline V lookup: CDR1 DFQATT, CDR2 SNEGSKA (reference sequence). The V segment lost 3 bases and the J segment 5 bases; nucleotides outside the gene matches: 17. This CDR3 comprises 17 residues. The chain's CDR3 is CSASFLIGASGDHEQYF. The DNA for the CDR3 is TGCAGTGCTAGCTTTTTGATCGGGGCTAGCGGGGACCACGAGCAGTACTTC.

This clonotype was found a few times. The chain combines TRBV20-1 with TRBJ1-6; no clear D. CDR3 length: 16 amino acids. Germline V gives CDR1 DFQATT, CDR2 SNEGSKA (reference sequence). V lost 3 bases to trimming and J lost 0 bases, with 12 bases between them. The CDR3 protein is CSASAIEYSYNSPLHF. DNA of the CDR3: TGCAGTGCTAGTGCCATCGAATACTCCTATAATTCACCCCTCCACTTT.

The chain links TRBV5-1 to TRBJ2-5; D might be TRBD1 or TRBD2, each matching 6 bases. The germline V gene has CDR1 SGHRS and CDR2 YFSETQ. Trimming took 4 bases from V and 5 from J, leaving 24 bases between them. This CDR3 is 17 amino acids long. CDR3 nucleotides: TGCGCCAGCAGCGCCCTAGGGGGAGGAGGGCCCTCGGAGACCCAGTACTTC. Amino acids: CASSALGGGGPSETQYF.